The 23 T cell receptor beta chains presented below share a single source sample, sequenced in a study of shared clonotypes between healthy human individuals. Sequenced by immunoSEQ multiplex PCR; TCRdb stores in-frame clones only, minus some. The table has fewer than 700,000 clones, roughly 79% seen once; the top ten hold more than 10%. What was sequenced was PBMCs. The receptor source for this set is a middle-aged woman in good health. Some clones in this sample may be carry-over from other donors' samples.

This sequence joins TRBV28 and TRBJ2-6; perhaps TRBD2 as D (5 bases). The V end was cut by 6 bases, the J end by 4 bases, with 19 bases between. CDR1 and CDR2 (germline): MDHEN, SYDVKM. The CDR3 is 17 amino acids. CDR3 in amino acids: CASRPGGSGLGANVLTF. The CDR3 DNA reads TGTGCCAGCAGACCTGGAGGCAGTGGTCTAGGGGCCAACGTCCTGACTTTC.

This clone was seen repeatedly, ten times or more. The chain is built from TRBV6-4 and TRBJ2-3; maybe TRBD2 (6 bases). Between the trimmed V and J ends, which lost 6 bases and 2 bases, there was a span of 15 bases. CDR3 length: 15 amino acids. CDR1 and CDR2 (germline): MRHNA, SNTAGT. Here the CDR3 reads CASSSGDGHTDTQYF. The CDR3 DNA is TGTGCCAGCAGCTCGGGGGACGGACACACAGATACGCAGTATTTT.

This chain uses TRBV7-2 with TRBJ2-7, with 9 bases fitting TRBD2. The trim removed 0 bases at V and 2 bases at J, leaving 2 bases unmatched. The CDR3 has 15 residues. Per the germline V gene, CDR1 is SGHTA and CDR2 is FQGNSA. CDR3 nucleotides: TGTGCCAGCAGCTTAGCGACTAGCGGCGCCTACGAGCAGTACTTC. Amino acid sequence: CASSLATSGAYEQYF.

In its sample, this clone was seen once. The chain employs TRBV18 and TRBJ2-7; D gene unclear. The CDR3 is made up of 11 amino acids. CDR1 KGHSH and CDR2 LQKENI come from the germline V gene. The V end lost 5 bases, the J end lost 3 bases, and 5 bases lay between the germline ends. The CDR3 is CASSEDYEQYF. CDR3 coding DNA: TGTGCCAGCTCAGAAGACTACGAGCAGTACTTC.

A word on this clone: Sequence at one end of the junction differs from germline and may be a read error. The chain uses TRBV7-7 and TRBJ2-3; the match to TRBD2 covers 13 bases. CDR3 length: 16 amino acids. Germline V gene lookup returns CDR1 SSHAT and CDR2 FNYEAQ (reference sequence). CDR3 residues: CASSSGTSGEGDTQYF. The CDR3 coding sequence is TGTGCTAGCAGCTCCGGGACTAGCGGGGAGGGAGATACGCAGTATTTT.

This clone appeared once. The chain couples TRBV10-3 to TRBJ2-3; D unresolved. The CDR3 contains 17 residues. V lost 6 bases and J lost 8, with 27 bases in between. Germline V CDR1 and CDR2: ENHRY, SYGVKD. The CDR3 loop reads CAISSNPRTFDRGTQYF. The DNA for the CDR3 is TGTGCCATCAGCTCAAACCCAAGGACCTTCGATCGCGGTACGCAGTATTTT.

The chain combines TRBV7-2 with TRBJ2-5; TRBD1 matches at 10 bases. CDR1 is SGHTA and CDR2 is FQGNSA in the germline V gene. After removal of 7 bases from V and 0 bases from J, the junction contained 5 bases not matched to a gene. This CDR3 is built from 15 residues. The CDR3 reads CASTGQGGYQETQYF. The CDR3 DNA reads TGTGCCAGCACCGGACAGGGGGGGTACCAAGAGACCCAGTACTTC.

There are a few counts of this clone. V is TRBV7-6 and J is TRBJ1-3; 7 nucleotides match TRBD1. After removal of 5 bases from V and 2 bases from J, the junction contained 9 bases not matched to a gene. The CDR3 contains 16 residues. Per the germline V gene, CDR1 is SGHVS and CDR2 is FNYEAQ. The CDR3 coding sequence is TGTGCCAGCAGCGACCGACAGGGCGGTGCTGGAAACACCATATATTTT. Residues: CASSDRQGGAGNTIYF.

This clone came up many times. This chain joins TRBV7-3 and TRBJ2-3; TRBD2 matches at 7 bases. V trimming: 3 bases; J trimming: 4 bases; junction bases outside the gene matches: 4. Germline V gene data show CDR1 as SGHTA and CDR2 as FQGTGA. The CDR3 length is 14 residues. The CDR3 sequence is CASSLGGRADTQYF. For the CDR3, the DNA is TGTGCCAGCAGCTTGGGAGGGAGGGCAGATACGCAGTATTTT.

The chain carries TRBV27 and TRBJ2-1, with a possible D match to TRBD2 (5 bases). The CDR3 extends over 14 amino acids. V lost 4 bases, J lost 8 bases, and 15 bases lay in between. Germline values: CDR1 MNHEY, CDR2 SMNVEV (reference sequence). The CDR3 here is CASSSVASVDEQFF. The CDR3 region has the DNA TGTGCCAGCAGTTCAGTAGCGAGTGTGGATGAGCAGTTCTTC.

A note on this clone: The junction does not match germline at one end; this may be a read error. The rearrangement links TRBV7-7 to TRBJ2-3; TRBD1 matches 7 bases. The CDR3 covers 13 residues. CDR1 and CDR2 (germline): SSHAT, FNYEAQ (reference sequence). The CDR3: CASSRQGFDTQYF. CDR3 nucleotides: TGTGCTAGCAGCCGACAGGGTTTTGATACGCAGTATTTT. Drawing the rest from reference TRBV7-7 and TRBJ2-3, the complete variable domain is GAGVSQSPRYKVTKRGQDVTLRCDPISSHATLYWYQQALGQGPEFLTYFNYEAQPDKSGLPSDRFSAERPEGSISTLTIQRTEQRDSAMYRCASSRQGFDTQYFGPGTRLTVL.

This chain uses TRBV7-7 with TRBJ2-5, with 12 bases fitting TRBD2. This CDR3 is 17 amino acids long. Per the germline V gene, CDR1 is SSHAT and CDR2 is FNYEAQ (reference sequence). V lost 5 bases and J lost 0; bases outside the gene matches: 7. CDR3 nucleotide sequence: TGTGCCAGCAGCCCCGGACTAGCGGGACCATACCAAGAGACCCAGTACTTC. Translation gives CASSPGLAGPYQETQYF.

The rearrangement uses TRBV29-1 and TRBJ2-1; 7 bases fit TRBD2. The CDR3 length is 14 residues. The germline V gene encodes CDR1 SQVTM and CDR2 ANQGSEA. Germline trimming cut 6 bases from V and 7 bases from J; bases unmatched to any gene: 12. The CDR3 here is CSVHLAPGGNEQFF. In DNA form, the CDR3 reads TGCAGCGTCCACCTAGCTCCCGGGGGGAATGAGCAGTTCTTC.

The V and J genes are TRBV5-1 and TRBJ2-5; possibly TRBD2 for D (5 bases). The germline CDR1 and CDR2 sequences are SGHRS and YFSETQ. V was shortened by 0 bases and J by 3 bases, with 9 bases between the two germline ends. The CDR3 extends over 14 amino acids. The CDR3 loop reads CASSLVTGKETQYF. Here the CDR3 DNA reads TGCGCCAGCAGCTTGGTAACGGGAAAAGAGACCCAGTACTTC.

Details on this clone: A much larger clone lies one base from this, so it may be a read error. Within the sample, other DNA sequences also encode this same CDR3. The chain joins TRBV2 to TRBJ1-1; D uncertain. CDR1 and CDR2 (germline): SNHLY, FYNNEI. The CDR3 is 12 amino acids. CDR3 residues: CASIGGSNEAFF. As DNA, the CDR3 is TGTGCCAGCATAGGAGGATCTAATGAAGCCTTCTTT.

The rearrangement links TRBV27 to TRBJ2-3; 9 bases align to TRBD2. The J segment lost 6 bases and the V segment lost 3 bases, leaving 7 bases of the junction unmatched. Germline assignment: CDR1 MNHEY and CDR2 SMNVEV (reference sequence). The CDR3 has 15 residues. The CDR3 sequence: CASSLYSGRWDTQYF. The CDR3 DNA sequence: TGTGCCAGCAGTTTGTATAGCGGGAGATGGGATACGCAGTATTTT.

Ten or more counts support this clone. As DNA, the CDR3 is TGTGCCAGCAGCTTAGCGCCGGCTAACTCCTACGAGCAGTACTTC. Encoded protein: CASSLAPANSYEQYF. The chain employs TRBV7-8 and TRBJ2-7; the D is unclear. Germline V CDR1 and CDR2: SGHVS, FQNEAQ. Trimming took off 0 bases at V and 0 bases at J, with 9 bases between the two ends. There are 15 residues in the CDR3.

Notes on this clone: This likely reflects a read error, since a far larger clone is one base away. The sample has other DNA sequences that encode this CDR3 too. This chain links TRBV30 with TRBJ1-5; D remains ambiguous. In germline, CDR1 is GTSNPN, CDR2 SVGIG (reference sequence). The CDR3 extends over 12 amino acids. CDR3 nucleotides: TGTGCCTGGAGTGGGAGCAATCAGCCCCAACATTTT. It encodes CAWSGSNQPQHF.

The chain recombines TRBV28 with TRBJ1-2; 8 bases align to TRBD1. The germline V gene has CDR1 MDHEN and CDR2 SYDVKM. CDR3 length equals 16 residues. The V gene end was trimmed by 3 bases and the J gene end by 6 bases; junction bases not matched to a gene: 12. The CDR3: CASSFTSGQGGHGYTF. For the CDR3, the DNA is TGTGCCAGCAGTTTTACTTCTGGACAGGGAGGCCATGGCTACACCTTC.

The V call is TRBV27, the J call TRBJ2-2; 7 bases match TRBD1. Germline V gene lookup returns CDR1 MNHEY and CDR2 SMNVEV (reference sequence). The junction had 5 bases not matched to a gene; V was cut back by 7 bases and J by 3 bases. The CDR3 sequence is 14 residues long. CDR3 sequence reads: CASTPGTDTGELFF. Here the CDR3 DNA reads TGTGCCAGCACCCCGGGGACAGACACCGGGGAGCTGTTTTTT.

This chain uses TRBV30 with TRBJ2-1; perhaps TRBD2 as D (6 bases). Trimming removed 4 bases at V and 8 bases at J, with 12 bases between. The CDR3 has 12 amino acids. The germline gives CDR1 GTSNPN, CDR2 SVGIG (reference sequence). The CDR3 nucleotides read TGTGCCTGGATGGGGGGACTCCATGAGCAGTTCTTC. Protein product: CAWMGGLHEQFF.

CDR3 residues: CASSLVQGRWTEAFF. In nucleotides, the CDR3 is TGTGCCAGCAGCTTAGTACAGGGACGGTGGACTGAAGCTTTCTTT. The gene calls are TRBV11-2 and TRBJ1-1; a possible D gene is TRBD1 (6 bases). Germline lookup yields CDR1 SGHAT and CDR2 FQNNGV. V was trimmed by 1 base and J by 5 bases, leaving 14 bases between them. The CDR3 has 15 amino acids.

The chain uses TRBV28 and TRBJ1-5; no definite D call. The germline V and J ends were trimmed by 3 bases and 1 base, with 16 bases remaining between them. The germline V gene encodes CDR1 MDHEN and CDR2 SYDVKM. There are 17 residues in the CDR3. CDR3 in DNA: TGTGCCAGCAGTTTTTGGGTGGTGGGCACAAGCAATCAGCCCCAGCATTTT. Translating gives CASSFWVVGTSNQPQHF.